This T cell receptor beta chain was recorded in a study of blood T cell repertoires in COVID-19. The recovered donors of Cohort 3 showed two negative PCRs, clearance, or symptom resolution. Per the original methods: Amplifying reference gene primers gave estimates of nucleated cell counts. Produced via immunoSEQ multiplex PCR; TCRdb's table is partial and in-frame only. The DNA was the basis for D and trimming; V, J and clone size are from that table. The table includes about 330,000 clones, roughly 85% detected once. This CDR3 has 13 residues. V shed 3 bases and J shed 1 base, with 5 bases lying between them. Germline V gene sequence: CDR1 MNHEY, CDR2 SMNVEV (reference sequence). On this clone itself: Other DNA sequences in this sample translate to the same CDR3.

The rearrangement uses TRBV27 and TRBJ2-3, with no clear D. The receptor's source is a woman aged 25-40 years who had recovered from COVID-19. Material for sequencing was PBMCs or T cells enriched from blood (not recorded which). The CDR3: CASSFRGTDTQYF. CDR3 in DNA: TGTGCCAGCAGTTTCCGGGGCACAGATACGCAGTATTTT.